The 19 T cell receptor beta chains reported below all come from one sample, sequenced in a study of shared clonotypes between healthy human individuals. Only in-frame clones appear in the TCRdb table, and some are missing; sequencing was by immunoSEQ multiplex PCR. The profile covers approximately 1.1 million clones, with around 82% appearing a single time and 0.52% taken by the ten largest. Sequencing was performed on memory CD4+ T cells from PBMCs. Specified subset: CD45RA-negative fraction. These receptors were collected from a man aged 18 to 30 in good health. Some clones in this sample may be carry-over from other donors' samples.

Remarks on this clone: The sample contains more than one DNA sequence encoding this CDR3. The chain is built from TRBV18 and TRBJ1-1; D unresolved. The CDR3 is made up of 11 amino acids. The germline V gene encodes CDR1 KGHSH and CDR2 LQKENI. The germline V and J ends were trimmed by 3 bases and 8 bases, with 7 bases remaining between them. The CDR3 DNA is TGTGCCAGCTCACCGAGGCAGGAAGCTTTCTTT. Protein sequence: CASSPRQEAFF.

With regard to this clone: This may be a read error, as it is one base from a much larger clone. CDR3 residues: CASSLSRGFNGYTF. The CDR3 bases are TGTGCCAGCAGCTTATCGAGAGGGTTCAACGGCTACACCTTC. The chain carries TRBV7-3 and TRBJ1-2; D ambiguous. The CDR3 has 14 amino acids. V was pared by 2 bases and J by 8 bases, with 15 bases between. Germline assignment: CDR1 SGHTA and CDR2 FQGTGA.

The genes are TRBV28 and TRBJ1-2; TRBD1 aligns across 8 bases. The germline CDR1 and CDR2 sequences are MDHEN and SYDVKM. V shed 4 bases, J shed 1 base, and the junction held 5 bases outside the gene matches. The CDR3 consists of 15 residues. The DNA of the CDR3 is TGTGCCAGCAGTTCACAGGGGGTAGTTAACTATGGCTACACCTTC. It encodes CASSSQGVVNYGYTF.

V gene TRBV15 combines with J gene TRBJ2-7, with TRBD2 matching over 12 bases. CDR3 size: 17 residues. V gave up 7 bases and J gave up 5 bases; unmatched junction bases: 15. Looked up from germline, CDR1 is LNHNV and CDR2 is YYDKDF (reference sequence). Here the CDR3 DNA reads TGTGCCACCAAGGGTTCTAGCGGGAGGGCCCGGTCCCACGAGCAGTACTTC. Translation gives CATKGSSGRARSHEQYF.

Regarding this clone: Within the sample, other DNA sequences also encode this same CDR3. The rearrangement uses TRBV20-1 and TRBJ1-3; D ambiguous. This CDR3 is built from 11 residues. Trimming cost V 5 bases and J 4 bases, with 6 bases left between them. CDR1 and CDR2 from the germline V gene are DFQATT and SNEGSKA (reference sequence). CDR3 region: CSAPRGNTIYF. In DNA form, the CDR3 reads TGCAGTGCTCCCAGGGGAAACACCATATATTTT.

Comments on this clone: At the DNA level, this CDR3 is encoded by other sequences in the same sample as well. The rearrangement links TRBV4-1 to TRBJ2-7; 11 nucleotides align to TRBD2. Germline trimming cut 2 bases from V and 3 bases from J; bases unmatched to any gene: 3. Looked up from germline, CDR1 is MGHRA and CDR2 is YSYEKL. The CDR3 runs to 15 residues. CDR3 DNA: TGCGCCAGCAGCCAAACTGGGACTAGCGGCTACGAGCAGTACTTC. Its translation is CASSQTGTSGYEQYF.

The chain has TRBV28 and TRBJ2-6; possible D gene TRBD2, 7 bases. This CDR3 spans 17 amino acids. The germline V gene encodes CDR1 MDHEN and CDR2 SYDVKM. V was pared by 6 bases and J by 4 bases, with 19 bases between. The CDR3 DNA follows: TGTGCCAGCAGGGAAATGGGGGGGCTAGGAGGGGCCAACGTCCTGACTTTC. Translating it yields CASREMGGLGGANVLTF.

The chain uses TRBV9 and TRBJ2-7, with 7 bases fitting TRBD2. V shed 3 bases and J 0 bases; nucleotides not matched to a gene: 6. The CDR3 is 15 amino acids. The germline CDR1 and CDR2 sequences are SGDLS and YYNGEE. The CDR3 loop reads CASSAGLGLSYEQYF. In DNA form, the CDR3 reads TGTGCCAGCAGCGCTGGACTAGGCCTCTCCTACGAGCAGTACTTC.

The chain employs TRBV29-1 and TRBJ1-1; weak D call: TRBD1 (6 bases). Trimming removed 8 bases from V and 4 bases from J, with 17 bases in between. CDR1 and CDR2 (germline): SQVTM, ANQGSEA. The CDR3 runs to 13 residues. The CDR3 sequence is CSSATRGGTEAFF. The CDR3, as DNA: TGCAGCTCCGCTACCAGGGGAGGCACTGAAGCTTTCTTT.

With respect to this clone: Other DNA sequences within the sample encode an identical CDR3. The chain couples TRBV27 to TRBJ2-3; D gene unclear. V dropped 5 bases and J dropped 4 bases, with 7 bases sitting between them. Germline V gene lookup returns CDR1 MNHEY and CDR2 SMNVEV (reference sequence). The CDR3 length is 12 residues. The CDR3 here is CASSPGSDTQYF. Written as DNA, the CDR3 is TGTGCCAGCAGTCCAGGATCAGATACGCAGTATTTT.

The chain combines TRBV10-3 with TRBJ2-5; TRBD2 might be the D (5 bases). Trimming shortened V by 4 bases and J by 2 bases, and 5 bases separated the two germline ends. The CDR3 is made up of 12 amino acids. Germline V CDR1 and CDR2: ENHRY, SYGVKD. For the CDR3, the DNA is TGTGCCATCAGTGGACTACAAGAGACCCAGTACTTC. Its translation: CAISGLQETQYF.

This chain uses TRBV28 with TRBJ2-5, with 9 nucleotides matching TRBD1. This CDR3 region has 15 residues. Germline V gene sequence: CDR1 MDHEN, CDR2 SYDVKM. J lost 5 bases, V lost 7 bases, and 11 bases had no gene match. CDR3: CASTKITGGIETQYF. The CDR3, as DNA: TGTGCCAGCACGAAAATCACAGGGGGCATTGAGACCCAGTACTTC.

This chain connects TRBV6-1 to TRBJ2-7, with TRBD1 as a possible D gene (6 bases). The ends were cut back, 7 bases at V and 1 base at J, with 17 bases in the middle. This CDR3 comprises 15 residues. From germline, CDR1 is MNHNS and CDR2 SASEGT. The CDR3 loop is CASKKPGALSYEQYF. In DNA, the CDR3 is TGTGCCAGCAAGAAGCCAGGGGCCCTTTCCTACGAGCAGTACTTC.

The gene calls are TRBV6-1 and TRBJ2-4; no clear D gene. Germline V gene sequence: CDR1 MNHNS, CDR2 SASEGT. The germline V and J ends were trimmed by 9 bases and 0 bases, with 15 bases remaining between them. The CDR3 spans 15 residues. The CDR3 is CASHRELLAKNIQYF. The CDR3 nucleotides read TGTGCCAGTCATAGGGAACTTCTAGCCAAAAACATTCAGTACTTC.

This chain uses TRBV28 with TRBJ1-1, with unresolved D. This CDR3 contains 15 residues. The germline V gene has CDR1 MDHEN and CDR2 SYDVKM. The V gene lost 2 bases and the J gene lost 0 bases, with 10 bases spanning the gap. The CDR3 coding sequence is TGTGCCAGCAGTTTACTACGGGGAGTGAACACTGAAGCTTTCTTT. This translates into CASSLLRGVNTEAFF.

The chain combines TRBV5-1 with TRBJ2-7; D unclear. This CDR3 is 13 amino acids long. Germline V lookup: CDR1 SGHRS, CDR2 YFSETQ. Between the trimmed V and J ends, which lost 3 bases and 6 bases, there was a span of 13 bases. The CDR3, as DNA: TGCGCCAGCAGCTGGACCGGACCAGCCGAGCAGTACTTC. This translates into CASSWTGPAEQYF.

Written as DNA, the CDR3 is TGTGCCAGCAGTGAACAGGGTGGTACCAAAAACATTCAGTACTTC. Its translation is CASSEQGGTKNIQYF. This sequence joins TRBV2 and TRBJ2-4; TRBD1 might be the D (5 bases). V shed 2 bases and J shed 2 bases, with 10 bases lying between them. This CDR3 has 15 residues. CDR1 is SNHLY and CDR2 is FYNNEI in the germline V gene.

V usage is TRBV11-1 and J usage is TRBJ2-5; D is possibly TRBD2 (5 bases). The germline CDR1 and CDR2 sequences are SGHAT and FQDESV (reference sequence). CDR3 length equals 13 residues. Trimming stripped 4 bases from V and 2 bases from J, with 8 bases between. The CDR3 here is CASSSTGQETQYF. CDR3 sequence (DNA): TGTGCCAGCAGCTCGACGGGGCAAGAGACCCAGTACTTC.

Turning to this clone: This likely reflects a read error, since a far larger clone is one base away. The chain employs TRBV27 and TRBJ2-1; D is ambiguous. Trimming removed 8 bases from V and 0 bases from J, with 5 bases in between. The CDR3 extends over 12 amino acids. Germline CDR1 and CDR2: MNHEY and SMNVEV (reference sequence). In nucleotides, the CDR3 is TGTGCCAGCTGGACCTCCTACAATGAGCAGTTCTTC. The encoded protein is CASWTSYNEQFF.